This TCR beta chain appears in the sequencing data of a study of shared clonotypes between healthy human individuals. Between the trimmed V and J ends, which lost 3 bases and 4 bases, there was a span of 7 bases. This CDR3 comprises 11 residues. Germline V gives CDR1 DFQATT, CDR2 SNEGSKA (reference sequence). For this clone: Other DNA sequences within the sample encode an identical CDR3.

Sequencing was performed with immunoSEQ multiplex PCR; in TCRdb, only in-frame clones are kept and a portion is missing. The sample carries about 2.4 million clones, 93% recorded once. The source is a young man in good health. Some clones in this sample may be carry-over from other donors' samples. Sequencing input: naive CD4+ T cells from PBMCs. Subset reported: CD45RA+ positively selected. The chain uses TRBV20-1 and TRBJ2-7; D possibly corresponds to TRBD2 (5 bases). The CDR3 DNA is TGCAGTGCTAGTCGAGGGTACGAGCAGTACTTC. It specifies CSASRGYEQYF.